Listed below are T cell receptor beta chains from one sample, sequenced in a study of blood T cells in healthy people across ages. Via MiXCR, TCRdb re-called the 5' RACE reads, giving one row per CDR3 protein. Of about 830,000 distinct CDR3 sequences in the sample, about 59% were seen once. The sequenced material came from blood. The receptors shown here come from a man younger than 40 in good health. CDR3s include the opening cysteine and the closing phenylalanine or tryptophan. D genes are given only for firm matches. The size of a clone is reported for some rows only, either as once, few or many, or as a class for expanded clones.

clone_size	v_call	j_call	d_call	cdr3_nt	cdr3_aa
.	TRBV7-2	TRBJ1-4	.	TGTGCCAGCAGCACTAGTGGGGGAACTAATGAAGAACTGTTTTTT	CASSTSGGTNEELFF
.	TRBV20-1	TRBJ2-7	TRBD1	TGCAGTGCTTTTCAACCGGGACAGCACTACGAGCAGTACTTC	CSAFQPGQHYEQYF
.	TRBV6-5	TRBJ2-7	.	TGTGCCAGCATTGACAGTGTGAAGTACGAGCAGTACTTC	CASIDSVKYEQYF
.	TRBV29-1	TRBJ2-4	TRBD2	TGCAGCGTTACTATTAGCGGGTCCAAAAACATTCAGTACTTC	CSVTISGSKNIQYF
.	TRBV4-3	TRBJ2-7	TRBD2	TGCGCCAGCAGCCAAGGCGCGACTAGCCTCTACGAGCAGTACTTC	CASSQGATSLYEQYF
few	TRBV9	TRBJ2-2	TRBD2	TGTGCCAGCAGCGTAGGTCTAGCGGGGCCCGGCACCGGGGAGCTGTTTTTT	CASSVGLAGPGTGELFF
.	TRBV4-3	TRBJ1-2	.	TGCGCCAGCAGCGAGGGTCCCAGGGGTTCCTATGGCTACACCTTC	CASSEGPRGSYGYTF
.	TRBV12-3/TRBV12-4	TRBJ2-2	TRBD1	TGTGCCAGCGCAACAGGGGGCACCGGGGAGCTGTTTTTT	CASATGGTGELFF
.	TRBV29-1	TRBJ2-3	.	TGCAGCGCCGAGGGGCCAGGCACAGATACGCAGTATTTT	CSAEGPGTDTQYF
few	TRBV3-1	TRBJ2-5	.	TGTGCCAGCAGCCAAGATTGGGCCTACCAAGAGACCCAGTACTTC	CASSQDWAYQETQYF
.	TRBV7-2	TRBJ2-2	.	TGTGCCAGCAGCTTAGGTCATACGAGGAGAACCGGGGAGCTGTTTTTT	CASSLGHTRRTGELFF
.	TRBV11-2	TRBJ2-7	.	TGTCCCATCGGCCCCTACGAGCAGTACTTC	CPIGPYEQYF
.	TRBV7-8	TRBJ2-2	TRBD1	TGTGCCAGCAGCTTTTATGCGGGGACAGGGTTTCGTCCGAACACCGGGGAGCTGTTTTTT	CASSFYAGTGFRPNTGELFF
few	TRBV10-3	TRBJ2-3	TRBD1	TGTGCCATCAGTTTAGGGGACAGGGGCACAGATACGCAGTATTTT	CAISLGDRGTDTQYF
.	TRBV4-2	TRBJ2-5	TRBD2	TGTGCCAGCAGCCAGGTAGCGGGGGAGCGCGAGACCCAGTACTTC	CASSQVAGERETQYF
.	TRBV9	TRBJ1-4	.	TGTGCCAGCAGCGTAGGGGGATATGGGAATGAAAAACTGTTTTTT	CASSVGGYGNEKLFF
.	TRBV5-1	TRBJ2-1	TRBD1	TGCGCCAGCAGTTCCTACCGGGACAGGACGTACAATGAGCAGTTCTTC	CASSSYRDRTYNEQFF